The next 19 T cell receptor beta chains were all read from a single sample in a study of T cell responses to AZD1222 COVID-19 vaccine. Here immunoSEQ multiplex PCR was the method, and the copy in TCRdb shows in-frame clones only, minus some. The sample carries 150,000 to 200,000 clones, around 94% recorded once. The sample was peripheral blood, taken on day 0 of AZD1222 vaccination. All receptors come from an adult in good health.

The genes are TRBV27 and TRBJ2-7, with D perhaps given as TRBD1 or TRBD2 (5 bases each). This CDR3 region has 14 residues. Trimming took 4 bases from V and 3 from J, leaving 13 bases between them. The germline gives CDR1 MNHEY, CDR2 SMNVEV (reference sequence). The CDR3 region is CASSSWDAIYEQYF. CDR3 nucleotides: TGTGCCAGCAGTTCGTGGGACGCGATCTACGAGCAGTACTTC.

This chain connects TRBV6-5 to TRBJ1-5; D is uncertain. The V and J ends lost 5 bases and 0 bases respectively, with 11 bases between them. The CDR3 is made up of 15 amino acids. Germline V gives CDR1 MNHEY, CDR2 SVGAGI. The CDR3 sequence is CASSPGPYSNQPQHF. In DNA form, the CDR3 reads TGTGCCAGCAGTCCAGGCCCTTATAGCAATCAGCCCCAGCATTTT.

V usage is TRBV5-5 and J usage is TRBJ1-3; a weak D match, TRBD1 (6 bases). The CDR3 spans 16 residues. Germline values: CDR1 SGHKS, CDR2 YYEKEE (reference sequence). V lost 6 bases and J 0 bases, leaving 16 bases between the germline ends. This CDR3 reads CASTHSGAYSGNTIYF. The CDR3 DNA reads TGTGCCAGCACCCACTCAGGGGCCTACTCTGGAAACACCATATATTTT.

The rearrangement links TRBV21-1 to TRBJ1-5. TRBV21-1 corresponds to a pseudogene. This CDR3 comprises 14 residues. Written as DNA, the CDR3 is TGTGCCAGCAGCAAAAGGGCGTCCGCCGGGCCCCAGCATTTT. It specifies CASSKRASAGPQHF.

This chain joins TRBV6-5 and TRBJ1-2; D unclear. Germline CDR1 MNHEY, CDR2 SVGAGI. The CDR3 contains 11 residues. V gave up 6 bases and J gave up 8 bases, with 10 bases separating them. Here the CDR3 reads CASRGSWGYTF. CDR3 DNA sequence: TGTGCCAGCAGGGGCTCCTGGGGCTACACCTTC.

The J gene is TRBJ2-7, the V gene TRBV3-1 (or the pseudogene TRBV3-2), with 9 positions matching TRBD1. Looked up from germline, CDR1 is LGHDT and CDR2 is YNNKEL (reference sequence). Germline trimming cut 6 bases from V and 1 base from J; bases unmatched to any gene: 4. CDR3 size: 14 residues. The DNA of the CDR3 is TGTGCCAGCAGAGGACAGGGGAAGTCCTACGAGCAGTACTTC. Translation: CASRGQGKSYEQYF.

The chain links TRBV5-1 to TRBJ1-2; 7 bases match TRBD1. CDR1 and CDR2 from the germline V gene are SGHRS and YFSETQ. This CDR3 region has 16 residues. After removal of 5 bases from V and 6 bases from J, the junction contained 16 bases not matched to a gene. CDR3 in amino acids: CASSSLDRRDPDGYTF. The CDR3 coding sequence is TGCGCCAGCAGTTCTCTGGACAGGCGAGATCCTGATGGCTACACCTTC.

The chain links TRBV3-1 (or the pseudogene TRBV3-2) to TRBJ2-7; 10 positions agree with TRBD1. The V gene end was trimmed by 2 bases and the J gene end by 5 bases; junction bases not matched to a gene: 12. The CDR3 loop spans 17 amino acids. The germline CDR1 and CDR2 sequences are LGHDT and YNNKEL (reference sequence). CDR3 coding DNA: TGTGCCAGCAGCCAAAGGGGCCCCGGGACAGGGGTTGACGAGCAGTACTTC. As protein: CASSQRGPGTGVDEQYF.

The chain recombines TRBV5-4 with TRBJ2-7; 7 bases map to TRBD1. Trimming took 0 bases from V and 2 from J; bases not matched to a gene: 8. The CDR3 has 16 amino acids. In germline, CDR1 is SGHNT, CDR2 YYREEE (reference sequence). The CDR3 bases are TGTGCCAGCAGCTTGGAACTACAACAGGGGCCCTACGAGCAGTACTTC. It codes for CASSLELQQGPYEQYF.

The chain employs TRBV7-9 and TRBJ2-7, with D tentatively TRBD2 (5 bases). Germline values: CDR1 SEHNR, CDR2 FQNEAQ (reference sequence). The germline V and J ends were trimmed by 2 bases and 2 bases, with 13 bases remaining between them. CDR3 length equals 15 residues. This CDR3 is CASSLSASGAYEQYF. The CDR3, as DNA: TGTGCCAGCAGCTTATCTGCCAGCGGCGCCTACGAGCAGTACTTC.

Only one count was recorded for this clone. The chain couples TRBV5-1 to TRBJ1-1; D gene unclear. With 4 bases removed from V and 1 base from J, the gap between germline ends came to 14 bases. Germline CDR1 SGHRS, CDR2 YFSETQ. The CDR3 consists of 15 residues. The CDR3 here is CASSKPGVENTEAFF. The CDR3, as DNA: TGCGCCAGCAGCAAGCCGGGTGTGGAGAACACTGAAGCTTTCTTT.

V is TRBV3-1 (or the pseudogene TRBV3-2) and J is TRBJ2-1, with 8 bases matching TRBD2. V trimming: 1 base; J trimming: 7 bases; junction bases outside the gene matches: 18. The V gene's germline CDR1 is LGHDT and CDR2 YNNKEL (reference sequence). This CDR3 has 19 residues. DNA for the CDR3: TGTGCCAGCAGCCAAGTAGTCCGCGGGAGGAATCGTGACGGGAATGAGCAGTTCTTC. This sequence encodes CASSQVVRGRNRDGNEQFF.

The rearrangement links TRBV3-1 (or the pseudogene TRBV3-2) to TRBJ1-3; a possible D gene is TRBD1 (5 bases). The CDR3 is 14 residues long. Trimming left V 5 bases short and J 2 bases short, with 10 bases between. Looked up from germline, CDR1 is LGHDT and CDR2 is YNNKEL (reference sequence). This CDR3 reads CASSYGTAGNTIYF. Written as DNA, the CDR3 is TGTGCCAGCAGCTACGGGACCGCTGGAAACACCATATATTTT.

Here the CDR3 DNA reads TGTGCCAGCAGCATAGGACAGGGGCAGAGCAAACTGTTTTTT. Amino acid sequence: CASSIGQGQSKLFF. The chain recombines TRBV6-5 with TRBJ1-4; 9 bases map to TRBD1. The CDR3 length is 14 residues. Germline values: CDR1 MNHEY, CDR2 SVGAGI. The V segment lost 6 bases and the J segment 11 bases; nucleotides outside the gene matches: 10.

The CDR3 coding sequence is TGCGCCAGCAGCCAAGCGGGAAAGCGCGAGCAGTATTTT. Its protein product is CASSQAGKREQYF. This sequence joins TRBV4-1 and TRBJ2-3; tentatively, D is TRBD2 (5 bases). The V gene's germline CDR1 is MGHRA and CDR2 YSYEKL. There are 13 residues in the CDR3. V dropped 1 base and J dropped 11 bases, with 13 bases sitting between them.

The chain is built from TRBV5-4 and TRBJ1-1, with a tentative D call TRBD1 (5 bases). The CDR3 sequence is 13 residues long. CDR1 is SGHNT and CDR2 is YYREEE in the germline V gene (reference sequence). The V gene lost 1 base and the J gene lost 4 bases, with 8 bases spanning the gap. The CDR3 reads CASSLTGGTEAFF. CDR3 in DNA: TGTGCCAGCAGCTTGACGGGGGGCACTGAAGCTTTCTTT.

V and J are TRBV5-8 and TRBJ1-1, with a tentative D call TRBD1 (5 bases). Germline CDR1 is SGHTS and CDR2 is YDEGEE. The CDR3 runs to 13 residues. V was shortened by 4 bases and J by 3 bases, with 10 bases between the two germline ends. In nucleotides, the CDR3 is TGTGCCAGCAGCCCGGACATCGACACTGAAGCTTTCTTT. Its protein product is CASSPDIDTEAFF.

The chain employs TRBV29-1 and TRBJ2-5; TRBD2 aligns across 8 bases. The germline CDR1 and CDR2 sequences are SQVTM and ANQGSEA. Trimming took 8 bases from V and 1 from J; bases not matched to a gene: 9. CDR3 size: 14 residues. CDR3 sequence reads: CSKTGLAGQETQYF. CDR3 nucleotide sequence: TGCAGCAAAACGGGGCTAGCGGGCCAAGAGACCCAGTACTTC. The complete variable domain, with remaining parts taken from reference TRBV29-1 and TRBJ2-5, reads SAVISQKPSRDICQRGTSLTIQCQVDSQVTMMFWYRQQPGQSLTLIATANQGSEATYESGFVIDKFPISRPNLTFSTLTVSNMSPEDSSIYLCSKTGLAGQETQYFGPGTRLLVL.

This sequence joins TRBV18 and TRBJ1-5, with 8 bases that match TRBD1. Germline CDR1 and CDR2: KGHSH and LQKENI. With V trimmed by 5 bases and J by 4 bases, 4 bases remained unmatched. The CDR3 covers 14 residues. CDR3 amino acids: CASSDTGGNQPQHF. The CDR3 region has the DNA TGTGCCAGCTCAGACACAGGGGGTAATCAGCCCCAGCATTTT.